Shown below are 22 T cell receptor beta chains from a single sample sequenced in a study of blood T cell repertoires in COVID-19. Libraries were prepared by immunoSEQ multiplex PCR; TCRdb keeps only in-frame clonotypes and omits some of them. The sample records under 200,000 clones, roughly 81% being singletons. The specimen sequenced was peripheral blood. The source of these receptors is a man in his forties with acute or convalescent COVID-19.

The count of this clone is one. The chain recombines TRBV23-1 with TRBJ1-1; maybe TRBD1 (5 bases). TRBV23-1 is an open reading frame, and its role is uncertain. The germline V and J ends were trimmed by 0 bases and 3 bases, with 14 bases remaining between them. CDR3 length: 16 amino acids. The CDR3 region has the DNA TGCGCCAGCAGTCAATCGGAAACGGGGGGTGACACTGAAGCTTTCTTT. Encoded protein: CASSQSETGGDTEAFF.

J is TRBJ1-5 and V is TRBV24-1; D is ambiguous. V dropped 10 bases and J dropped 2 bases, with 8 bases sitting between them. CDR3 length: 12 residues. Germline CDR1 is KGHDR and CDR2 is SFDVKD. Here the CDR3 DNA reads TGTGCCACACAGAGGGGCAATCAGCCCCAGCATTTT. Its translation: CATQRGNQPQHF.

The rearrangement links TRBV6-2 or TRBV6-3 to TRBJ1-5; 10 bases are shared with TRBD1. The CDR3 has 15 residues. Germline V gives CDR1 MNHEY, CDR2 SVGEGT. V lost 5 bases to trimming and J lost 2 bases; unmatched junction nucleotides: 3. CDR3 sequence reads: CASSRTGGRNQPQHF. CDR3 in DNA: TGTGCCAGCAGTCGGACAGGGGGTCGCAATCAGCCCCAGCATTTT.

Worth noting for this clone: The limits of the CDR3 on the DNA are not certain, so only TCRdb's listed CDR3 is given. This chain connects TRBV6-2 or TRBV6-3 to TRBJ2-2; the table calls TRBD2, which could not be checked here. The CDR3 is 13 amino acids in total, end residues counted. The germline V gene has CDR1 MNHEY and CDR2 SVGEGT. CDR3 region: CASSYFGAGELFF.

V usage is TRBV3-1 (or the pseudogene TRBV3-2) and J usage is TRBJ1-5, with a possible D match to TRBD1 (5 bases). Per germline, CDR1 LGHDT and CDR2 YNNKEL (reference sequence). The CDR3 covers 15 residues. Trimming removed 0 bases from V and 6 bases from J, with 12 bases in between. CDR3 loop: CASSQDLRASQPQHF. The CDR3 DNA sequence: TGTGCCAGCAGCCAAGATCTCAGGGCCTCTCAGCCCCAGCATTTT.

V gene TRBV6-6 combines with J gene TRBJ1-3; D not certain. Trimming took 7 bases from V and 2 from J, leaving 12 bases between them. The V gene's germline CDR1 is MNHNY and CDR2 SVGAGI (reference sequence). The length of the CDR3 is 14 residues. Here the CDR3 DNA reads TGTGCCAGCACCCGAGCCCTTGCTGGAAACACCATATATTTT. Its protein is CASTRALAGNTIYF.

V usage is TRBV10-3 and J usage is TRBJ2-3; D remains unclear. Trimming took 8 bases from V and 0 from J, leaving 9 bases between them. Germline-derived CDR1 and CDR2 are ENHRY and SYGVKD. The CDR3 runs 13 residues. The DNA for the CDR3 is TGTGCCATCTCGACGGAGAGCACAGATACGCAGTATTTT. Its protein is CAISTESTDTQYF.

The chain employs TRBV5-1 and TRBJ1-2; tentative D call: TRBD1 (6 bases). Between the trimmed V and J ends, which lost 2 bases and 8 bases, there was a span of 10 bases. CDR3 length equals 12 residues. Per the germline V gene, CDR1 is SGHRS and CDR2 is YFSETQ. The CDR3 DNA is TGCGCCAGCAGCTTCCAGGGGAACGGCTACACCTTC. It translates to CASSFQGNGYTF.

This clone turned up a few times. The chain carries TRBV5-5 and TRBJ1-1; TRBD1 aligns across 9 bases. Germline trimming cut 4 bases from V and 5 bases from J; bases unmatched to any gene: 6. The germline V gene encodes CDR1 SGHKS and CDR2 YYEKEE (reference sequence). There are 14 residues in the CDR3. The CDR3 loop is CASSPDRGTTEAFF. The CDR3 DNA reads as TGTGCCAGCAGCCCTGACAGGGGGACGACTGAAGCTTTCTTT.

CDR3 in amino acids: CATSRAERKLFF. CDR3 DNA: TGTGCCACCAGCAGGGCCGAAAGAAAACTGTTTTTT. This sequence joins TRBV15 and TRBJ1-4; D gene uncertain. The CDR3 extends over 12 amino acids. The V gene's germline CDR1 is LNHNV and CDR2 YYDKDF (reference sequence). V lost 3 bases to trimming and J lost 10 bases, with 9 bases between them.

The V gene is TRBV19, the J gene TRBJ2-2; TRBD2 agrees at 8 bases. V lost 7 bases, J lost 6 bases, and 7 bases stayed unmatched. Per the germline V gene, CDR1 is LNHDA and CDR2 is SQIVND (reference sequence). The CDR3 length is 14 residues. The chain's CDR3 is CASTRLARAGELFF. The CDR3 DNA follows: TGTGCCAGTACTCGACTAGCGAGGGCCGGGGAGCTGTTTTTT.

The chain combines TRBV5-5 with TRBJ2-7, with D tentatively TRBD2 (7 bases). In germline, CDR1 is SGHKS, CDR2 YYEKEE (reference sequence). This CDR3 is built from 15 residues. V shed 0 bases and J shed 4 bases, with 14 bases lying between them. CDR3 DNA sequence: TGTGCCAGCAGCTTGGCCGGGGGGCTACATTACGAGCAGTACTTC. This translates into CASSLAGGLHYEQYF. Together with reference TRBV5-5 and TRBJ2-7, the CDR3 gives the full variable domain: DAGVTQSPTHLIKTRGQQVTLRCSPISGHKSVSWYQQVLGQGPQFIFQYYEKEERGRGNFPDRFSARQFPNYSSELNVNALLLGDSALYLCASSLAGGLHYEQYFGPGTRLTVT.

V gene TRBV11-1 combines with J gene TRBJ2-5, with D possibly matching TRBD1 (5 bases). Germline V gene sequence: CDR1 SGHAT, CDR2 FQDESV (reference sequence). The CDR3 extends over 13 amino acids. Deletions cut 6 bases from V and 5 bases from J, with 13 bases between. The CDR3 region is CASRNQGLETQYF. The CDR3 DNA reads TGTGCCAGCAGGAATCAGGGCTTGGAGACCCAGTACTTC. Full variable domain (missing parts from reference TRBV11-1 and TRBJ2-5): EAEVAQSPRYKITEKSQAVAFWCDPISGHATLYWYRQILGQGPELLVQFQDESVVDDSQLPKDRFSAERLKGVDSTLKIQPAELGDSAMYLCASRNQGLETQYFGPGTRLLVL.

The chain recombines TRBV10-3 with TRBJ2-3; D may be TRBD2 (7 bases). Germline CDR1 reads ENHRY; CDR2 reads SYGVKD. This CDR3 region has 14 residues. Deletions cut 9 bases from V and 5 bases from J, with 18 bases between. In nucleotides, the CDR3 is TGTGCCATACGAGAAGGGGGGGGGATAGATACGCAGTATTTT. This sequence encodes CAIREGGGIDTQYF.

This clone was observed a handful of times. The chain employs TRBV18 and TRBJ2-7, with D hard to call. The CDR3 covers 12 residues. Trimming cost V 0 bases and J 2 bases, with 2 bases left between them. Germline loops: CDR1 KGHSH, CDR2 LQKENI. The CDR3 loop reads CASSPPTYEQYF. In DNA, the CDR3 is TGTGCCAGCTCACCACCTACCTACGAGCAGTACTTC. Based on the CDR3 plus reference TRBV18 and TRBJ2-7, the full variable domain is NAGVMQNPRHLVRRRGQEARLRCSPMKGHSHVYWYRQLPEEGLKFMVYLQKENIIDESGMPKERFSAEFPKEGPSILRIQQVVRGDSAAYFCASSPPTYEQYFGPGTRLTVT.

The V gene is TRBV19, the J gene TRBJ2-7; D call uncertain. From germline, CDR1 is LNHDA and CDR2 SQIVND (reference sequence). CDR3 length equals 14 residues. V dropped 2 bases and J dropped 0 bases, with 8 bases sitting between them. The CDR3 loop is CASSIRLVSYEQYF. The CDR3 region has the DNA TGTGCCAGTAGTATAAGACTTGTCTCCTACGAGCAGTACTTC.

The rearrangement uses TRBV12-3 or TRBV12-4 and TRBJ1-3; no definite D call. The CDR3 runs to 13 residues. V gave up 6 bases and J gave up 4 bases, with 10 bases separating them. As DNA, the CDR3 is TGTGCCAGCAGATACCAACAGGGAAACACCATATATTTT. Protein: CASRYQQGNTIYF.

This chain joins TRBV2 and TRBJ1-1; TRBD1 matches 7 bases. The CDR3 loop spans 11 amino acids. Germline V CDR1 and CDR2: SNHLY, FYNNEI. With 7 bases clipped from V and 10 bases from J, the junction kept 6 bases outside the gene matches. The CDR3 DNA follows: TGTGCCAGCAACCTACAGGGGAGAGCTTTCTTT. This encodes CASNLQGRAFF.

Comment on this clone: The same CDR3 is also encoded by other DNA sequences in this sample. V and J are TRBV18 and TRBJ1-5; maybe TRBD1 (6 bases). CDR3 size: 13 residues. The V and J ends lost 6 bases and 5 bases respectively, with 11 bases between them. The V gene's germline CDR1 is KGHSH and CDR2 LQKENI. This CDR3 is CASSLYRDQPQHF. CDR3 sequence (DNA): TGTGCCAGCTCCCTTTACAGGGATCAGCCCCAGCATTTT. The full variable domain, with the rest looked up from reference TRBV18 and TRBJ1-5, is NAGVMQNPRHLVRRRGQEARLRCSPMKGHSHVYWYRQLPEEGLKFMVYLQKENIIDESGMPKERFSAEFPKEGPSILRIQQVVRGDSAAYFCASSLYRDQPQHFGDGTRLSIL.

The V call is TRBV19, the J call TRBJ2-1; D is unclear. This CDR3 contains 13 residues. Trimming took off 4 bases at V and 3 bases at J, with 7 bases between the two ends. Germline V gene data show CDR1 as LNHDA and CDR2 as SQIVND (reference sequence). CDR3 nucleotides: TGTGCCAGTAGTACCACCTACTACAATGAGCAGTTCTTC. It is translated as CASSTTYYNEQFF.

J is TRBJ1-5 and V is TRBV6-2 or TRBV6-3; TRBD1 matches 8 bases. Germline-derived CDR1 and CDR2 are MNHEY and SVGEGT. This CDR3 region has 14 residues. V trimming: 4 bases; J trimming: 7 bases; junction bases outside the gene matches: 6. This CDR3 is CASSWTGLGQPQHF. The DNA for the CDR3 is TGTGCCAGCAGTTGGACAGGGCTCGGGCAGCCCCAGCATTTT.

This chain links TRBV30 with TRBJ1-2; D perhaps matches TRBD1 (6 bases). CDR3 length equals 14 residues. The germline V and J ends were trimmed by 0 bases and 2 bases, with 10 bases remaining between them. Germline V gene data show CDR1 as GTSNPN and CDR2 as SVGIG (reference sequence). CDR3 sequence: CAWSVLGQNYGYTF. CDR3 DNA: TGTGCCTGGAGTGTTCTCGGACAGAACTATGGCTACACCTTC.